The TCR beta chain described here comes from a study of PD-L1 blockade in urothelial cancer (dated by TCRdb to between 2016 and 2019). General notes on the study: Every patient began therapy in 2014 and was given atezolizumab 1,200 mg intravenously every 3 weeks. Whole exome sequencing and RNA sequencing of pretreatment tumors were performed alongside TCR sequencing in the same patients. About nine tenths of the roughly 29 patients were males with bladder-origin urothelial cancer, and about 60% of the 29 reported a prior smoking history. An exploratory multi-omic analysis was conducted of the somatic, immune and clinical correlates of response to PD-L1 blockade with atezolizumab in urothelial cancer. Durable clinical benefit was achieved by nine patients and was not achieved by 20 patients. Progression-free survival longer than 6 months counted as durable clinical benefit, and TCR features were additionally tested against both progression-free and overall survival. Patients had an ECOG performance status of 0 or 1 and had received between 0 and 3 prior chemotherapy regimens. Blood samples were analyzed 3 weeks after the start of treatment (second dose) and 6 weeks after the start of treatment. Blood samples gave a median of 141,255 T cells and tens of thousands of unique TCRs, with a median clonality of about 0.078. Pretreatment tumor samples and matched peripheral blood, collected serially before and after atezolizumab treatment, underwent TCR sequencing. Around 30 patients had pretreatment blood TCR-seq, roughly 25 had at least one posttreatment blood collection, and roughly 25 had tumor TCR-seq. The paper as a whole reports these results and caveats: At 3 weeks after the start of treatment, tumor-associated TCR clones in peripheral blood had expanded more in patients with durable benefit (n of about 22, p = 0.022). Improved progression-free and overall survival was found to be associated with pretreatment peripheral blood TCR clonality below the median. Because the sample size was small (n of about 29) and many exploratory analyses were performed, the results are intended to be hypothesis-generating.

According to the study, the label for this sample's time point signals: peripheral blood 6 weeks after treatment start. The cohort included some 30 patients with locally advanced or metastatic urothelial carcinoma who were treated at Memorial Sloan Kettering on a trial protocol. Peripheral blood mononuclear cells were collected pretreatment and during treatment, with between 1 and 8 total time points per patient. The Qiagen DNeasy Blood extraction kit was used to purify genomic DNA from total PBMCs and tumor samples. Collected pretreatment and during treatment, PBMCs were isolated and stored as previously described. Notes on this clone: This clone's antigen is unknown. Base qualities are not at hand, and no much larger clone is one base apart.

Synthetic TCR analog templates were spiked into each PCR so that absolute template abundance could be estimated from read counts. Using the immunoSEQ assay, TCRbeta CDR3 regions were amplified from genomic DNA with bias-controlled V and J gene primers. Rearranged TCRbeta segments were sequenced at approximately 20X coverage. The authors' pipeline ran thus. Sequencing errors were corrected by clustering, and CDR3s were annotated against IMGT so that V, D and J genes could be assigned. Downstream analyses used only productive TCRbeta rearrangements and left out out-of-frame or stop-codon sequences. Clonality was computed as one minus Shannon entropy normalized by the log of the number of unique productive sequences. Clones differing between time points or between blood and tumor were identified using Fisher's exact test with Benjamini-Hochberg correction, with an adjusted p below 0.01 applied as the threshold. TCRdb retrieved this table from immuneACCESS and kept in-frame rearrangements only. Not all clones are present; in checked studies, unresolved V genes account for under half, and no reason is known for the remainder. The V and J calls and the clone size are those of that table, but D and trimming were determined from the DNA. The sample table shows about 120,000 clones, and 86% are seen once. The top ten constitute 2.4% of the sample.

Its CDR3 holds 13 amino acids, cysteine through phenylalanine. CDR3 DNA is the only sequence kept; it has 39 bases, read in frame from the first base. V was cut back by 2 bases and J by 4 bases, leaving a gap of 8 bases between them. For CDR1 and CDR2, the germline V gene lists SNHLY and FYNNEI. This receptor chain uses TRBV2 and TRBJ1-1; D gene: possibly TRBD1, on 5 matching bases. The sample here was PBMCs, taken around atezolizumab (anti-PD-L1) treatment. The sequence derives from a man aged 50 to 59 with urothelial cancer. The nucleotide sequence reads TGTGCCAGCAGTGAAAGGGGAACCACTGAAGCTTTCTTT. Its protein reads: CASSERGTTEAFF.